Below, 2 T cell receptor beta chains from the same sample are listed, as sequenced in a study of T cell responses to AZD1222 COVID-19 vaccine. Assay: immunoSEQ multiplex PCR; the TCRdb copy retains only in-frame clones and omits some. The repertoire includes fewer than 120,000 clones, around 90% of them detected once, and around 2.5% sits in the top ten. Sequencing was performed on peripheral blood, taken 28 days after the second AZD1222 dose. The receptors originated from an adult who received the AZD1222 COVID-19 vaccine.

The CDR3: CASSPGQGMRNSPLHF. Written as DNA, the CDR3 is TGTGCCAGCAGCCCTGGACAGGGGATGCGTAATTCACCCCTCCACTTT. The chain employs TRBV5-5 and TRBJ1-6; 9 positions match TRBD1. V shed 4 bases and J 6 bases; nucleotides not matched to a gene: 8. The CDR3 is 16 residues long. Germline V gives CDR1 SGHKS, CDR2 YYEKEE (reference sequence).

The chain combines TRBV24-1 with TRBJ1-2; 9 nucleotides agree with TRBD1. The CDR3 loop spans 14 amino acids. CDR1 KGHDR and CDR2 SFDVKD come from the germline V gene. J was trimmed by 4 bases and V by 10 bases; bases with no gene match: 9. CDR3 sequence: CATNRDREGYGYTF. The DNA of the CDR3 is TGTGCCACAAATCGGGACAGGGAAGGCTATGGCTACACCTTC.